This TCR beta chain was documented in a study of blood T cells in healthy people across ages. Study-wide results and caveats: CMV status of donors was not determined, possibly confounding expanded clonotype changes. Leaving the PBMCs unsorted stopped any conclusive comparison of naive versus antigen-experienced cells.

This clonotype has a single count. Its cognate antigen is unknown. The authors ran a second PCR of 7 to 11 cycles using a sample-barcoded 5' primer and a J-beta primer mix. Each cDNA molecule received a tag from a template-switch adaptor that had 12 random nucleotides. TCRdb called the 5' RACE reads again in MiXCR, with one record for every CDR3 protein. The sample carries 1,800,000 or so distinct CDR3 sequences, around 42% recorded once. Extraction of total RNA produced a minimum of 5.5 micrograms from each sample. Germline V lookup: CDR1 SGHKS, CDR2 YYEKEE (reference sequence). This CDR3 comprises 14 residues.

The origin of this receptor is a human donor in good health. The rearrangement joins TRBV5-5 to TRBJ2-4; D unclear. The end of the DNA fits TRBJ2-7 better, so the J call may be wrong. The sample comprised blood. The CDR3, as DNA: TGTGCCAGCAGCTCCCAGACGGAACCTTACGAGCAGTACTTC. It yields the protein CASSSQTEPYEQYF.